Given below is one T cell receptor (beta chain) in context. This record comes from a study of tumor-infiltrating lymphocytes in localized non-small cell lung cancer. The germline V and J ends were trimmed by 2 bases and 3 bases, with 14 bases remaining between them. From germline, CDR1 is GTSNPN and CDR2 SVGIG (reference sequence). The CDR3 is 14 residues long. Repertoires were generated with immunoSEQ multiplex PCR, while TCRdb's copy carries only in-frame clones and drops some. The sample includes about 13,000 clones, more than 65% seen only once; the top ten take around 13%. The J gene is TRBJ2-7, the V gene TRBV30; D may be TRBD2 (6 bases). The source is a human donor with non-small cell lung cancer. The sample comprised lung tumor tissue. CDR3 DNA sequence: TGTGCCTGGAGTAGGGGACTCGCTAGCTACGAGCAGTACTTC. Amino acid sequence: CAWSRGLASYEQYF.